This T cell receptor (beta chain) was obtained from a study of blood T cell repertoires in COVID-19. The length of the CDR3 is 15 residues. The V end lost 4 bases, the J end lost 0 bases, and 13 bases lay between the germline ends. Germline loops: CDR1 KGHSH, CDR2 LQKENI. TCRdb's copy holds only in-frame clones and misses some; the assay was immunoSEQ multiplex PCR. The sample has roughly 70,000 clones, roughly 88% seen once. This clonotype originated in a woman between 65 and 79 years old with acute or convalescent COVID-19. Sequenced: peripheral blood. J is TRBJ2-7 and V is TRBV18; tentatively, D is TRBD1 (7 bases). CDR3 nucleotides: TGTGCCAGCTCACAGTCAGGGGGGAGCTCCTACGAGCAGTACTTC. As protein: CASSQSGGSSYEQYF.